This paragraph reports one T cell receptor beta chain. Sequencing used immunoSEQ multiplex PCR; TCRdb keeps in-frame clones, though not all of them. The sample holds about 220,000 clones; about 80% are singletons and the top ten take less than 2.5%. This specimen belongs to a study of blood T cell repertoires in COVID-19. V shed 1 base and J shed 2 bases, with 8 bases lying between them. This CDR3 contains 14 residues. Germline CDR1 is KGHSH and CDR2 is LQKENI. V usage is TRBV18 and J usage is TRBJ1-2; the D gene is possibly TRBD1 (6 bases). Sample: peripheral blood. This clonotype originated in a woman in her fifties or sixties with acute or convalescent COVID-19. The CDR3 sequence: CASSPLQGNYGYTF. Here the CDR3 DNA reads TGTGCCAGCTCACCACTACAGGGAAACTATGGCTACACCTTC.